Below are 2 T cell receptor beta chains sequenced from a single sample in a study of T cells of healthy individuals. TCRdb called the 5' RACE reads again in MiXCR, with one record for every CDR3 protein. The sample consists of 65,000 to 95,000 distinct CDR3 sequences, approximately 5.4% of them appearing once. All receptors come from a female donor in good health.

This clonotype was observed many times. CDR3 sequence: CASGTLNTEAFF. CDR3 in DNA: TGTGCCAGTGGGACTTTGAACACTGAAGCTTTCTTT. This chain joins TRBV6-6 and TRBJ1-1; D possibly corresponds to TRBD1 (5 bases). Germline V gene data show CDR1 as MNHNY and CDR2 as SVGAGI (reference sequence). Trimming removed 9 bases from V and 0 bases from J, with 8 bases in between. The CDR3 sequence is 12 residues long.

This clonotype has ten or more counts. The V gene is TRBV14, the J gene TRBJ2-1; D tentatively reads TRBD1 or TRBD2 (5 bases each). The CDR3 has 16 amino acids. In germline, CDR1 is SGHDN, CDR2 FVKESK. V dropped 0 bases and J dropped 15 bases, with 24 bases sitting between them. The CDR3 sequence: CASSQDFIGASKRGFF. The CDR3 DNA reads TGTGCCAGCAGCCAAGATTTTATTGGGGCATCCAAGAGGGGGTTCTTC.